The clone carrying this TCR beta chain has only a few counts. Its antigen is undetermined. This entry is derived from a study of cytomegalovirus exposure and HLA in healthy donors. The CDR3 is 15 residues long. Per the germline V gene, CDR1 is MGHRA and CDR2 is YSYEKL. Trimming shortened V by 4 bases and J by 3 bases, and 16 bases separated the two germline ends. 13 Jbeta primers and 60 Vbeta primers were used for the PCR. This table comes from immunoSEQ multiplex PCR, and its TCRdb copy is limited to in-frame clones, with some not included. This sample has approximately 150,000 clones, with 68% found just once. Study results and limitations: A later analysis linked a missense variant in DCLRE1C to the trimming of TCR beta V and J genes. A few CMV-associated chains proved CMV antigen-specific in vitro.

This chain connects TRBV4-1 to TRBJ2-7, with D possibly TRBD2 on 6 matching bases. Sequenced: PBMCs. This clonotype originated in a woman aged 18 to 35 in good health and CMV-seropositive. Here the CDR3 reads CASSPLYPEGYEQYF. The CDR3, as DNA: TGCGCCAGCAGCCCGCTGTACCCGGAGGGCTACGAGCAGTACTTC.